This T cell receptor beta chain emerged from a study of blood T cell repertoires in COVID-19. Across the study: There were acute and convalescent COVID-19 samples, and they came from the United States, Italy and Spain.

V was cut by 2 bases and J by 5 bases, with 10 bases left in between. CDR1 and CDR2 from the germline V gene are KGHSH and LQKENI. The CDR3 totals 13 residues. Data came from immunoSEQ multiplex PCR; TCRdb stores just in-frame clones and leaves some out. The data contain around 320,000 clones, approximately 85% of them singletons. This sequence was found in a human donor in a cohort sampled during active COVID-19. Sequenced sample: peripheral blood. This chain joins TRBV18 and TRBJ2-7; a possible D gene is TRBD2 (5 bases). CDR3 sequence reads: CASSPGPGDEQYF. Here the CDR3 DNA reads TGTGCCAGCTCACCAGGCCCCGGGGACGAGCAGTACTTC.